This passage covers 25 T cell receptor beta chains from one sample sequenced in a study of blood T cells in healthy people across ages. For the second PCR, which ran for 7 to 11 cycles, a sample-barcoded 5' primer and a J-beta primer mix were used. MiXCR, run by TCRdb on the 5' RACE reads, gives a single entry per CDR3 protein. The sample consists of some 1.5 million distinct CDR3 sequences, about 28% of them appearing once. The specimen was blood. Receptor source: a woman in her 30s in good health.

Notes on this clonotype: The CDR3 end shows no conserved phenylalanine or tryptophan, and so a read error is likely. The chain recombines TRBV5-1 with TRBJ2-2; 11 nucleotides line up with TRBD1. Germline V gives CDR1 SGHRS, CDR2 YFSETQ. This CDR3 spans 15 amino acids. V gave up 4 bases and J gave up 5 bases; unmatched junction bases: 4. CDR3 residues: CASSADRGLTGELFV. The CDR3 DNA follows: TGCGCCAGCAGCGCGGACAGGGGGCTAACCGGGGAGCTGTTTGTT.

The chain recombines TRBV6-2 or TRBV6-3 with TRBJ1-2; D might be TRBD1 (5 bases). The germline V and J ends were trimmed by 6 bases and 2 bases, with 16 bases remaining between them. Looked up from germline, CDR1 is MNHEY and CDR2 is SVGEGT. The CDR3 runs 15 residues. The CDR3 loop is CASRPGTASNYGYTF. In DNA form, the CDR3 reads TGTGCCAGCAGGCCAGGGACCGCTTCCAACTATGGCTACACCTTC.

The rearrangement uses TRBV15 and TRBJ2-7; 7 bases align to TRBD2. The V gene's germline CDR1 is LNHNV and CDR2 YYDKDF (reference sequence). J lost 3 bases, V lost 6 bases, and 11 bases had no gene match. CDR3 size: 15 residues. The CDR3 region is CATRTGGASDYEQYF. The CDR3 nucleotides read TGTGCCACCAGAACGGGAGGTGCTTCGGACTACGAGCAGTACTTC.

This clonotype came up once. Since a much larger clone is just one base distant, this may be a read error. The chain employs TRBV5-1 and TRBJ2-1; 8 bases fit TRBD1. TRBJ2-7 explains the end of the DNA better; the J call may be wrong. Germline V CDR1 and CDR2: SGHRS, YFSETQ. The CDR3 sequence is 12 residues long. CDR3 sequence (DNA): TGCGCCAGCGGCGGACAGGGTAGGGAGCAGTACTTC. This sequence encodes CASGGQGREQYF.

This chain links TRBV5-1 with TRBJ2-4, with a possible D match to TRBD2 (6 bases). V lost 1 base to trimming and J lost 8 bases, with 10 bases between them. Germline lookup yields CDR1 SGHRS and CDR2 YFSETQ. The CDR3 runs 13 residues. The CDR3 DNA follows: TGCGCCAGCAGCTTGCCGGGAGAGGACATTCAGTACTTC. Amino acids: CASSLPGEDIQYF.

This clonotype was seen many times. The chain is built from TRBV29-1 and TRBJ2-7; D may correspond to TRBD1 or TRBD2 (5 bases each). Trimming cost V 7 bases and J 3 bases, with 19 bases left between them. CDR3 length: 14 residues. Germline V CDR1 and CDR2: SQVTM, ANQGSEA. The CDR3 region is CSARDRLGDYEQYF. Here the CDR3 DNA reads TGCAGCGCCCGGGACCGCCTGGGGGACTACGAGCAGTACTTC.

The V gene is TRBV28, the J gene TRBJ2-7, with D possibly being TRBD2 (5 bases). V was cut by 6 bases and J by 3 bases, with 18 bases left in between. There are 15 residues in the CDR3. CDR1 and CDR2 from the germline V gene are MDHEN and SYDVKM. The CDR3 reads CASSHQSAGSYEQYF. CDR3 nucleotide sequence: TGTGCCAGCAGCCACCAATCCGCGGGCAGCTACGAGCAGTACTTC.

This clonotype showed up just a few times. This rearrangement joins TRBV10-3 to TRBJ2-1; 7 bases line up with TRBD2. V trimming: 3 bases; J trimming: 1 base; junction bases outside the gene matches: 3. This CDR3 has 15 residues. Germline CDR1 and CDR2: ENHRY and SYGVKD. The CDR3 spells CAISEYSGSYNEQFF. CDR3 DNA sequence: TGTGCCATCAGTGAATATAGCGGGTCCTACAATGAGCAGTTCTTC.

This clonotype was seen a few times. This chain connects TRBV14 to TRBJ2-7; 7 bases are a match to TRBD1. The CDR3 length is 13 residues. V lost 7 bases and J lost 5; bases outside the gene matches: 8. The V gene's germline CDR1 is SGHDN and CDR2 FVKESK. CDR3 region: CASKRQGVDEQYF. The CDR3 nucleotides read TGTGCCAGCAAGCGACAGGGAGTCGACGAGCAGTACTTC.

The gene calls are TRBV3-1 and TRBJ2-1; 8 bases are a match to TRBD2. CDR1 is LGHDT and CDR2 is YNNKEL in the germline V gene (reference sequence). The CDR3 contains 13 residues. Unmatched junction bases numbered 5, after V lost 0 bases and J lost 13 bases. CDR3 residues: CASSQDRAGAQFF. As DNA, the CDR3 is TGTGCCAGCAGCCAAGATCGAGCGGGGGCTCAGTTCTTC.

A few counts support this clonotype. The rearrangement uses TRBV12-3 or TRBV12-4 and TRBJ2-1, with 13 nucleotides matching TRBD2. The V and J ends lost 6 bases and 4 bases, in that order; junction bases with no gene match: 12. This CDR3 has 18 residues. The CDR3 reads CASSGTSGRARGYNEQFF. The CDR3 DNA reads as TGTGCCAGCAGCGGTACTAGCGGGAGGGCCAGGGGTTACAATGAGCAGTTCTTC.

Written as DNA, the CDR3 is TGTGCCAGCAGCTTAGTTGGCTCTAGCGGACGAGGGACCCAGTACTTC. Amino acid sequence: CASSLVGSSGRGTQYF. V is TRBV7-9 and J is TRBJ2-5; 7 bases map to TRBD2. The CDR3 has 16 residues. Germline CDR1 and CDR2: SEHNR and FQNEAQ (reference sequence). J lost 7 bases, V lost 1 base, and 12 bases had no gene match.

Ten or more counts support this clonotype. CDR3 sequence reads: CASSFQDTQYF. DNA for the CDR3: TGTGCCAGCAGCTTTCAAGATACGCAGTATTTT. The chain is built from TRBV12-3 or TRBV12-4 and TRBJ2-3; D is ambiguous. Trimming shortened V by 6 bases and J by 5 bases, and 6 bases separated the two germline ends. The length of the CDR3 is 11 residues.

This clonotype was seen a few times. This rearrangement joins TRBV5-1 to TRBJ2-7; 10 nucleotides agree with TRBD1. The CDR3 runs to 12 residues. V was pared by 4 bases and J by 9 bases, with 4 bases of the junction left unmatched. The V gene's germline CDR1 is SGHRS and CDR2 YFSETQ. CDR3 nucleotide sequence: TGCGCCAGCAGCCAGACAGGGGGCCCGCAGTACTTC. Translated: CASSQTGGPQYF.

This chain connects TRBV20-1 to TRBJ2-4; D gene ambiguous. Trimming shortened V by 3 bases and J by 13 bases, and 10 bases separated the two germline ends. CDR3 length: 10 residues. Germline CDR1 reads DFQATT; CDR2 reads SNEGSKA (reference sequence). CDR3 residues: CSASHSEQYF. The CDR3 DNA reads TGCAGTGCTAGCCATTCTGAGCAGTACTTC.

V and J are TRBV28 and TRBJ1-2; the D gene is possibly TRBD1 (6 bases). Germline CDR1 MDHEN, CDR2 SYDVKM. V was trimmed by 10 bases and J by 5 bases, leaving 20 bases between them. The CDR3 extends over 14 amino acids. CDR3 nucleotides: TGTGCCATCAAACCACAGGGATCTTGGTATGGCTACACCTTC. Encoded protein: CAIKPQGSWYGYTF.

The CDR3 region has the DNA TGTGCCATCAGTGGAAGACAGAACACTGAAGCTTTCTTT. Residues: CAISGRQNTEAFF. The chain has TRBV10-3 and TRBJ1-1; D not certain. Looked up from germline, CDR1 is ENHRY and CDR2 is SYGVKD. V was shortened by 4 bases and J by 1 base, with 7 bases between the two germline ends. The CDR3 sequence is 13 residues long.

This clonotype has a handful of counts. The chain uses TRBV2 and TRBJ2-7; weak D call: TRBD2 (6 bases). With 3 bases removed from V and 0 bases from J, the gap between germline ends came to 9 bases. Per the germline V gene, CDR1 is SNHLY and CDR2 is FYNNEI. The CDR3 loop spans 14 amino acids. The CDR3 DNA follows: TGTGCCAGCAGTGATGGTAGCGGCTCCTACGAGCAGTACTTC. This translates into CASSDGSGSYEQYF.

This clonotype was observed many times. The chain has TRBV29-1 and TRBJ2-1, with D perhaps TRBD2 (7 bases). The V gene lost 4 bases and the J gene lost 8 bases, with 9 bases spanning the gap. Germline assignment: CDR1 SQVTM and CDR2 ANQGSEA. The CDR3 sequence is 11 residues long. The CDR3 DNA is TGCAGCGTTGGGGGGGGCGATGAGCAGTTCTTC. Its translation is CSVGGGDEQFF.

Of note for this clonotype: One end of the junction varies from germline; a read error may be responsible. DNA for the CDR3: TGTACCAGCAGTTTAGACGGAGAAGAGACCCAGTACTTC. Translation gives CTSSLDGEETQYF. The J gene is TRBJ2-5, the V gene TRBV12-3 or TRBV12-4; D is unresolved. The CDR3 extends over 13 amino acids.

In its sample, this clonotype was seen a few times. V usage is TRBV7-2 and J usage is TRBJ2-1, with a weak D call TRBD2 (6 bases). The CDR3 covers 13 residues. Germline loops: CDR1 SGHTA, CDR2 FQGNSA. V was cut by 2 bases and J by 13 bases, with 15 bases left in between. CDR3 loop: CASSLQEGLFQFF. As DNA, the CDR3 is TGTGCCAGCAGCTTACAGGAGGGCCTATTCCAGTTCTTC.

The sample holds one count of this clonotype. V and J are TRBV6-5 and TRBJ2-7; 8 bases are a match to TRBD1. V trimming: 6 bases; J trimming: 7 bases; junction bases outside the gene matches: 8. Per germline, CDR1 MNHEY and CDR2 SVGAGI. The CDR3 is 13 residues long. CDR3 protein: CASRGTTGGEQYF. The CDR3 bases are TGTGCCAGCAGGGGGACCACAGGGGGGGAGCAGTACTTC.

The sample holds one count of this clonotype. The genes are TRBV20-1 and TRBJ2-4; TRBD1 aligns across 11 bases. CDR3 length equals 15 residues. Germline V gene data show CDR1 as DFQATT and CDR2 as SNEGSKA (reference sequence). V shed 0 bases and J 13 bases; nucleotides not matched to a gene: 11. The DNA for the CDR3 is TGCAGTGCTAGAGACTTGGGACAGGGGGACCATGAGCAGTACTTC. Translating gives CSARDLGQGDHEQYF.

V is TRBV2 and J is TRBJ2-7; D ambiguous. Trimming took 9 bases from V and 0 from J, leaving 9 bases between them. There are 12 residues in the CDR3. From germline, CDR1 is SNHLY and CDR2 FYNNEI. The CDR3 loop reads CARQTASYEQYF. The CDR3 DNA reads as TGTGCCAGACAGACCGCCTCCTACGAGCAGTACTTC.

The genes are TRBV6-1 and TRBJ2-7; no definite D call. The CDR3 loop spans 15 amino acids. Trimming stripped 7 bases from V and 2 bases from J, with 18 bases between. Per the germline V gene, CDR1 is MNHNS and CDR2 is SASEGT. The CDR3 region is CASKGLLQTTYEQYF. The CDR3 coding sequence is TGTGCCAGCAAAGGTCTTTTACAGACGACCTACGAGCAGTACTTC.